The 6 T cell receptor beta chains reported below all come from one sample, sequenced in a study of blood T cells in healthy people across ages. Together with a sample-barcoded 5' primer, a J-beta primer mix was included in a second PCR lasting about 6 to 11 cycles. TCRdb fed the 5' RACE reads into MiXCR, producing one record per CDR3 protein. The data hold fewer than 2,000,000 distinct CDR3 sequences, with about 39% observed a single time. Sequencing was performed on blood. Every receptor here comes from a human donor in good health.

The J gene is TRBJ2-3, the V gene TRBV13; D gene unclear. CDR3 size: 14 residues. Looked up from germline, CDR1 is PRHDT and CDR2 is FYEKMQ (reference sequence). With 5 bases removed from V and 2 bases from J, the gap between germline ends came to 11 bases. CDR3 bases: TGTGCCAGCAGCACGAAACAGACCACAGATACGCAGTATTTT. Amino acid sequence: CASSTKQTTDTQYF.

This clonotype was observed at least ten times. The V gene is TRBV20-1, the J gene TRBJ2-1; 7 bases match TRBD2. Germline trimming cut 4 bases from V and 4 bases from J; bases unmatched to any gene: 10. The CDR3 loop spans 15 amino acids. The V gene's germline CDR1 is DFQATT and CDR2 SNEGSKA (reference sequence). The CDR3 loop reads CSANLAGVGYNEQFF. The DNA for the CDR3 is TGCAGTGCTAACTTGGCGGGGGTTGGGTACAATGAGCAGTTCTTC.

This clonotype was observed a few times. V gene TRBV29-1 combines with J gene TRBJ2-4, with 9 bases identical to TRBD2. Looked up from germline, CDR1 is SQVTM and CDR2 is ANQGSEA. This CDR3 region has 15 residues. V lost 8 bases to trimming and J lost 13 bases; unmatched junction nucleotides: 21. CDR3 nucleotide sequence: TGCAGCTCCCAGCGGGGGGTTCGGTCCTACAATGAGCAGTACTTC. Encoded protein: CSSQRGVRSYNEQYF.

The rearrangement links TRBV7-8 to TRBJ2-3; 9 nucleotides agree with TRBD2. Trimming cost V 5 bases and J 7 bases; bases outside gene matches: 10. From germline, CDR1 is SGHVS and CDR2 FQNEAQ. The CDR3 is made up of 15 amino acids. The CDR3 sequence: CASSQIAGAGNTQYF. The CDR3 region has the DNA TGTGCCAGCAGCCAAATAGCGGGGGCAGGGAATACGCAGTATTTT.

The V call is TRBV12-3 or TRBV12-4, the J call TRBJ1-5; no reliable D call. The CDR3 length is 16 residues. V dropped 5 bases and J dropped 5 bases, with 19 bases sitting between them. The CDR3, as DNA: TGTGCCAGCAGTCCGCGTGGGAGGCCGCAATATCAGCCCCAGCATTTT. Translating gives CASSPRGRPQYQPQHF.

Only one count was recorded for this clonotype. The V and J genes are TRBV10-3 and TRBJ2-1, with D perhaps matching TRBD2 (5 bases). This CDR3 is 12 amino acids long. Per germline, CDR1 ENHRY and CDR2 SYGVKD. The V end was cut by 11 bases, the J end by 8 bases, with 16 bases between. The CDR3 coding sequence is TGTGCCGTTCGGGGAAGGGCACATGAGCAGTTCTTC. Residues: CAVRGRAHEQFF.